This T cell receptor (beta chain) appears in the sequencing data of a study of shared clonotypes between healthy human individuals. Study in general: A couple of women and three men aged 18 to 49 made up the donors.

Caucasian adults living in Nashville, Tennessee, provided all samples. Details on this clone: Its antigen remains unidentified.

Study-wide points: Clonotype sharing across donors was expected to vary with sequencing depth.

Unsorted PBMC DNA sequencing spanned ten immunoSEQ deep assay plates. TCRdb keeps only in-frame clones here, not all; method: immunoSEQ multiplex PCR. The profile covers about 600,000 clones, with around three quarters appearing a single time and 9.5% to 15% taken by the ten largest. Trimming at V came to 0 bases and at J to 4 bases, leaving 4 bases not matched to a gene. The CDR3 covers 15 residues. Per germline, CDR1 SGDLS and CDR2 YYNGEE. The TCR comes from a woman aged 35 to 49 in good health. Some clones in this sample may be carry-over from other donors' samples. V usage is TRBV9 and J usage is TRBJ2-5, with 9 bases identical to TRBD1. Sequencing input: PBMCs. The CDR3 DNA sequence: TGTGCCAGCAGCGTAGCCCTGGGACAGGGAGAGACCCAGTACTTC. Translating it yields CASSVALGQGETQYF.